Shown below are 16 T cell receptor beta chains from a single sample sequenced in a study of cytomegalovirus exposure and HLA in healthy donors. PCR was performed using 60 Vbeta and 13 Jbeta primers. The data were produced by immunoSEQ multiplex PCR, yet TCRdb's version contains in-frame clones alone and is incomplete. The sample holds approximately 150,000 clones; approximately 74% are singletons and the top ten take approximately 3%. Sequencing used PBMCs. The receptor source for this set is a woman aged 30 to 39 in good health and CMV-seronegative.

The chain joins TRBV28 to TRBJ1-1; 9 nucleotides agree with TRBD1. Germline CDR1 MDHEN, CDR2 SYDVKM. V trimming: 6 bases; J trimming: 0 bases; junction bases outside the gene matches: 5. CDR3 length: 15 amino acids. The CDR3 sequence: CASRLGTGMNTEAFF. Here the CDR3 DNA reads TGTGCCAGCAGGCTCGGGACAGGGATGAACACTGAAGCTTTCTTT.

This clone came up a few times. The chain uses TRBV15 and TRBJ2-3; D not resolved. The V and J ends lost 0 bases and 6 bases respectively, with 16 bases between them. This CDR3 has 16 residues. Germline CDR1 is LNHNV and CDR2 is YYDKDF (reference sequence). CDR3 loop: CATSRDRSLSSDTQYF. CDR3 bases: TGTGCCACCAGCAGAGATCGTTCTCTGTCGTCCGATACGCAGTATTTT.

The chain joins TRBV27 to TRBJ1-1, with D tentatively TRBD1 (6 bases). Germline-derived CDR1 and CDR2 are MNHEY and SMNVEV (reference sequence). Trimming pared 8 bases from V and 11 bases from J, leaving 18 bases between. The CDR3 covers 12 residues. For the CDR3, the DNA is TGTGCCAGCCAGTCTAGGACAGATGACGCTTTCTTT. Its protein product is CASQSRTDDAFF.

V gene TRBV28 combines with J gene TRBJ1-1; D might be TRBD1 (6 bases). V was cut by 5 bases and J by 1 base, with 17 bases left in between. The CDR3 extends over 16 amino acids. Germline-derived CDR1 and CDR2 are MDHEN and SYDVKM. This CDR3 reads CASSPRWGGANTEAFF. For the CDR3, the DNA is TGTGCCAGCAGTCCCAGGTGGGGGGGCGCGAACACTGAAGCTTTCTTT.

The chain links TRBV7-8 to TRBJ2-1; 15 bases are a match to TRBD2. The V gene end was trimmed by 0 bases and the J gene end by 8 bases; junction bases not matched to a gene: 5. This CDR3 region has 17 residues. Germline lookup yields CDR1 SGHVS and CDR2 FQNEAQ. The chain's CDR3 is CASSLAWTSGRADEQFF. CDR3 nucleotide sequence: TGTGCCAGCAGCTTAGCCTGGACTAGCGGGAGGGCCGATGAGCAGTTCTTC.

This chain connects TRBV2 to TRBJ2-1; perhaps TRBD1 as D (5 bases). The CDR3 contains 11 residues. Germline-derived CDR1 and CDR2 are SNHLY and FYNNEI. Trimming pared 8 bases from V and 8 bases from J, leaving 10 bases between. CDR3 residues: CASCLGDEQFF. Here the CDR3 DNA reads TGTGCCAGCTGCCTAGGGGATGAGCAGTTCTTC. Full variable domain (remainder filled in from reference TRBV2 and TRBJ2-1): EPEVTQTPSHQVTQMGQEVILRCVPISNHLYFYWYRQILGQKVEFLVSFYNNEISEKSEIFDDQFSVERPDGSNFTLKIRSTKLEDSAMYFCASCLGDEQFFGPGTRLTVL.

This clone was observed a few times. The chain links TRBV7-9 to TRBJ2-4; the match to TRBD1 covers 11 bases. V trimming: 6 bases; J trimming: 0 bases; junction bases outside the gene matches: 13. CDR3 length: 19 residues. Per the germline V gene, CDR1 is SEHNR and CDR2 is FQNEAQ (reference sequence). The CDR3 loop is CASSIFAGTGGLAKNIQYF. CDR3 DNA: TGTGCCAGCAGTATATTCGCCGGGACAGGGGGTCTAGCCAAAAACATTCAGTACTTC.

The chain couples TRBV5-1 to TRBJ2-1; 11 nucleotides line up with TRBD2. CDR1 and CDR2 from the germline V gene are SGHRS and YFSETQ. The ends lost 0 bases at V and 4 bases at J; junction bases unmatched: 6. There are 17 residues in the CDR3. CDR3 loop: CASSLVASGGIYNEQFF. For the CDR3, the DNA is TGCGCCAGCAGCTTGGTAGCTAGCGGGGGGATATACAATGAGCAGTTCTTC.

The chain uses TRBV5-6 and TRBJ1-2; D is possibly TRBD1 (6 bases). The CDR3 spans 17 residues. The V end was cut by 0 bases, the J end by 2 bases, with 17 bases between. The germline gives CDR1 SGHDT, CDR2 YYEEEE. The CDR3: CASSLAGVNTPNYGYTF. The CDR3 nucleotides are TGTGCCAGCAGCTTGGCAGGGGTCAATACCCCAAACTATGGCTACACCTTC.

The chain uses TRBV6-5 and TRBJ1-5; 8 nucleotides match TRBD1. V dropped 7 bases and J dropped 2; count of bases not matched to a gene: 4. Germline V gene data show CDR1 as MNHEY and CDR2 as SVGAGI. The CDR3 is made up of 14 amino acids. For the CDR3, the DNA is TGTGCCAGCACCTCGACAGGGGGCAATCAGCCCCAGCATTTT. Translated: CASTSTGGNQPQHF.

This rearrangement joins TRBV5-4 to TRBJ1-4, with a weak D call TRBD1 (5 bases). The CDR3 covers 16 residues. Looked up from germline, CDR1 is SGHNT and CDR2 is YYREEE (reference sequence). V lost 4 bases and J lost 0, with 13 bases in between. The CDR3 loop reads CASSPGRGTTNEKLFF. CDR3 nucleotide sequence: TGTGCCAGCAGCCCGGGGAGGGGCACAACTAATGAAAAACTGTTTTTT. The variable domain in full, with the rest retrieved from reference TRBV5-4 and TRBJ1-4, is ETGVTQSPTHLIKTRGQQVTLRCSSQSGHNTVSWYQQALGQGPQFIFQYYREEENGRGNFPPRFSGLQFPNYSSELNVNALELDDSALYLCASSPGRGTTNEKLFFGSGTQLSVL.

This rearrangement joins TRBV19 to TRBJ1-5; D gene unclear. Trimming pared 5 bases from V and 1 base from J, leaving 15 bases between. Germline V gene data show CDR1 as LNHDA and CDR2 as SQIVND (reference sequence). The CDR3 has 16 residues. The CDR3 protein is CASSPRGWLSNQPQHF. CDR3 sequence (DNA): TGTGCCAGTAGTCCCCGAGGTTGGCTCAGCAATCAGCCCCAGCATTTT.

The chain links TRBV2 to TRBJ2-1, with 9 bases identical to TRBD1. J lost 4 bases, V lost 5 bases, and 3 bases had no gene match. CDR3 size: 14 residues. Germline V gene lookup returns CDR1 SNHLY and CDR2 FYNNEI. The DNA for the CDR3 is TGTGCCAGCAGTCGGACAGGGGCGTACAATGAGCAGTTCTTC. It yields the protein CASSRTGAYNEQFF.

This sequence joins TRBV30 and TRBJ2-3; D may be TRBD2 (6 bases). Per germline, CDR1 GTSNPN and CDR2 SVGIG (reference sequence). The V gene lost 3 bases and the J gene lost 4 bases, with 14 bases spanning the gap. The CDR3 consists of 14 residues. CDR3 protein: CAWRSAGRADTQYF. Written as DNA, the CDR3 is TGTGCCTGGAGAAGCGCGGGAAGGGCAGATACGCAGTATTTT.

The CDR3 region is CASSVGLAETGELFF. The CDR3 bases are TGTGCCAGCAGCGTAGGACTAGCAGAAACCGGGGAGCTGTTTTTT. This chain links TRBV9 with TRBJ2-2; 7 bases line up with TRBD2. V was clipped by 0 bases and J by 5 bases; unmatched bases: 4. The CDR3 extends over 15 amino acids. The V gene's germline CDR1 is SGDLS and CDR2 YYNGEE.

The chain employs TRBV5-6 and TRBJ1-2; D perhaps matches TRBD1 (6 bases). Germline V gene data show CDR1 as SGHDT and CDR2 as YYEEEE. The CDR3 consists of 14 residues. The ends were cut back, 2 bases at V and 7 bases at J, with 15 bases in the middle. CDR3 protein: CASSFPQGVSGYTF. Written as DNA, the CDR3 is TGTGCCAGCAGCTTCCCACAGGGTGTGAGTGGCTACACCTTC.